These T cell receptor beta chains were read from a single sample in a study of blood T cells in healthy people across ages. TCRdb independently ran MiXCR on the 5' RACE reads; one entry per CDR3 protein. The table records some 1.5 million distinct CDR3 sequences, roughly 43% of them present only once. Sequencing used blood. These receptor sequences come from a woman younger than 30 in good health. CDR3s include the opening cysteine and the closing phenylalanine or tryptophan. The D gene is left open where the match is weak. Size is omitted from some rows. Given values are once, few, many or a class for expanded clones.

clone_size,d_call,j_call,v_call,cdr3_nt,cdr3_aa
few,.,TRBJ2-3,TRBV6-5,TGTGCCAGCAGTTACTTTGATGGTACGCAGTATTTT,CASSYFDGTQYF
.,TRBD1,TRBJ1-4,TRBV30,TGTGCCTGGGCGACAGGGGGGAATGAAAAACTGTTTTTT,CAWATGGNEKLFF
many,TRBD1,TRBJ1-2,TRBV29-1,TGCAGCGCCTGGGACAGGTCGATCTATGGCTACACCTTC,CSAWDRSIYGYTF
few,TRBD1,TRBJ2-7,TRBV4-1,TGCGCCAGCAGCCAAAACTCACAGGGGGTCGACGAGCAGTACTTC,CASSQNSQGVDEQYF
.,.,TRBJ1-1,TRBV3-1,TGTGCCAGCAGCCAAGAAGGGGCTCTAGGGCCCACTGAAGCTTTCTTT,CASSQEGALGPTEAFF
.,TRBD2,TRBJ2-5,TRBV4-3,TGCGCCAGCAGCCAAGATATCCCGGGACTAGGAGAGACCCAGTACTTC,CASSQDIPGLGETQYF
.,TRBD1,TRBJ1-1,TRBV12-3/TRBV12-4,TGTGCCAGCAGCTCCAGGGGGTACCTAAACACTGAAGCTTTCTTT,CASSSRGYLNTEAFF
few,TRBD2,TRBJ2-5,TRBV9,TGTGCCAGCAGCGTAGCGGGGGGACGGCAAGAGACCCAGTACTTC,CASSVAGGRQETQYF
once,.,TRBJ2-3,TRBV7-2,TGTGCCAGCAGCGTTTCCCGCCCGGATACGCAGTATTTT,CASSVSRPDTQYF
.,.,TRBJ2-3,TRBV7-3,TGTGCCAGCAGCGTCGGACACGCCACAGATACGCAGTATTTT,CASSVGHATDTQYF
few,.,TRBJ2-1,TRBV6-2/TRBV6-3,TGTGCCAGCAGGGTCTTAGGGAGAGGTTACAATGAGCAGTTCTTC,CASRVLGRGYNEQFF
few,TRBD2,TRBJ2-1,TRBV20-1,TGCAGTGCCAACTTACTAGCGGGAGGGCCTTCCTACAATGAGCAGTTCTTC,CSANLLAGGPSYNEQFF
.,.,TRBJ2-5,TRBV7-2,TGTGCCAGCAGCACAAGGACTTTCAATGAGCAGTACTTC,CASSTRTFNEQYF
.,.,TRBJ1-5,TRBV5-1,TGCGCCAGCAGCTCCGAATACAGGGATCAGCCCCAGCATTTT,CASSSEYRDQPQHF
few,.,TRBJ1-5,TRBV7-3,TGTGCCAGCAGCTTAACGGGGGGGGTTAATCAGCCCCAGCATTTT,CASSLTGGVNQPQHF
once,.,TRBJ2-5,TRBV30,TGTGCCTGGAGTGAGTGGGCAGGGCAAGAGACCCAGTACTTC,CAWSEWAGQETQYF
.,.,TRBJ2-1,TRBV7-2,TGTGCCAGCAGCTTACAACCGTCCGGACTAACGGCAGGTGAGCAGTTCTTC,CASSLQPSGLTAGEQFF
few,.,TRBJ2-7,TRBV20-1,TGCAGTGCTAGAGATGGTAGGAGTTGGTACAATGAGCAGTACTTC,CSARDGRSWYNEQYF
.,TRBD2,TRBJ2-2,TRBV6-5,TGTGCCAGCAGGATAGCGGGAGTCGGGGAGCTGTTTTTT,CASRIAGVGELFF
.,.,TRBJ1-3,TRBV30,TGTGCCGGGCAATACAGGTCCGGGGACACCATATATTTT,CAGQYRSGDTIYF
.,TRBD1,TRBJ2-7,TRBV25-1,TGTGCCAGCAGTGAATCCCGTCAGGGGGCGGGGGAGCAGTACTTC,CASSESRQGAGEQYF
.,TRBD1,TRBJ1-2,TRBV12-3/TRBV12-4,TGTGCCAGCAGTTTGGGGACAGGGTCACTTGGCTACACCTTC,CASSLGTGSLGYTF
.,.,TRBJ2-4,TRBV20-1,TGCAGTGCCAGGGAGGCTATAGACAAAAACATTCAGTACTTC,CSAREAIDKNIQYF
few,.,TRBJ1-2,TRBV20-1,TGCAGTGCCCCTAGCCTCTATGGCTACACCTTC,CSAPSLYGYTF
.,TRBD2,TRBJ2-3,TRBV5-8,TGTGCCAGCAGCTTCCTGAGCGGGAGGGGCACAGATACGCAGTATTTT,CASSFLSGRGTDTQYF
.,TRBD1,TRBJ2-6,TRBV11-2,TGTGCCAGCAGCTTAGGTCTTTGGACAGGGGGTTCTGGGGCCAACGTCCTGACTTTC,CASSLGLWTGGSGANVLTF
few,.,TRBJ2-7,TRBV20-1,TGCAGTGCTAGAGATGCCGCTTTTTCCTACGAGCAGTACTTC,CSARDAAFSYEQYF
.,.,TRBJ1-2,TRBV20-1,TGCAGTGCTCAGGACCTTAACTATGGCTACACCTTC,CSAQDLNYGYTF
few,.,TRBJ2-3,TRBV21-1,TGTGCCAGCAGCAAAGCTGGCAGGGTCACAGATACGCAGTATTTT,CASSKAGRVTDTQYF
once,.,TRBJ2-5,TRBV3-1,TGTGCCAGCAGCCTCAGGATGTGGGAGCAGTACTTC,CASSLRMWEQYF